This is a list of T cell receptor beta chains from one sample in a study of technical replicates of blood from a handful of donors. Some clones are missing from TCRdb's copy, which holds only in-frame ones; the method was immunoSEQ multiplex PCR. The sample lists tens of thousands of clones; over 85% were seen once. Source material: T cells isolated from PBMCs. The receptors here all came from a human donor in good health. CDR3s include the opening cysteine and the closing phenylalanine or tryptophan. D genes are given only for firm matches. Only part of the rows carry a size: once, few, many, or a class if the clone is expanded.

d_gene: .; abundance: .; v_gene: TRBV9; len: 14; j_gene: TRBJ1-1; CDR3aa: CASSVSAMNTEAFF; CDR3nt: TGTGCCAGCAGCGTATCCGCGATGAACACTGAAGCTTTCTTT
d_gene: TRBD2; abundance: .; v_gene: TRBV6-5; len: 16; j_gene: TRBJ2-7; CDR3aa: CASSLGAGGGVYEQYF; CDR3nt: TGTGCCAGCAGTTTAGGAGCGGGAGGCGGTGTCTACGAGCAGTACTTC
d_gene: TRBD2; abundance: .; v_gene: TRBV19; len: 15; j_gene: TRBJ2-7; CDR3aa: CASSSGTSGRYEQYF; CDR3nt: TGTGCCAGTAGTTCCGGGACTAGCGGGAGGTACGAGCAGTACTTC
d_gene: .; abundance: few; v_gene: TRBV19; len: 13; j_gene: TRBJ1-5; CDR3aa: CASSIDGNQPQHF; CDR3nt: TGTGCCAGTAGTATCGACGGGAATCAGCCCCAGCATTTT
d_gene: TRBD1; abundance: .; v_gene: TRBV15; len: 14; j_gene: TRBJ2-7; CDR3aa: CATSRPGQPYEQYF; CDR3nt: TGTGCCACCAGCAGACCGGGACAGCCTTACGAGCAGTACTTC
d_gene: .; abundance: .; v_gene: TRBV9; len: 15; j_gene: TRBJ2-1; CDR3aa: CASSVAGDSYNEQFF; CDR3nt: TGTGCCAGCAGCGTAGCGGGAGATTCCTACAATGAGCAGTTCTTC
d_gene: .; abundance: .; v_gene: TRBV7-6; len: 15; j_gene: TRBJ2-1; CDR3aa: CASSANPSSYNEQFF; CDR3nt: TGTGCCAGCAGCGCTAACCCTAGCTCCTACAATGAGCAGTTCTTC
d_gene: .; abundance: .; v_gene: TRBV6-5; len: 15; j_gene: TRBJ1-1; CDR3aa: CASSYSEVPNTEAFF; CDR3nt: TGTGCCAGCAGTTACTCAGAGGTACCGAACACTGAAGCTTTCTTT
d_gene: .; abundance: .; v_gene: TRBV10-3; len: 11; j_gene: TRBJ1-1; CDR3aa: CAIMGGTEAFF; CDR3nt: TGTGCCATCATGGGGGGAACTGAAGCTTTCTTT
d_gene: TRBD2; abundance: .; v_gene: TRBV7-3; len: 15; j_gene: TRBJ2-3; CDR3aa: CASSPRLAGHHTQYF; CDR3nt: TGTGCCAGCAGCCCCCGACTAGCGGGTCATCATACGCAGTATTTT
d_gene: .; abundance: .; v_gene: TRBV4-2; len: 16; j_gene: TRBJ2-7; CDR3aa: CASSQVTGLTIYEQYF; CDR3nt: TGTGCCAGCAGCCAAGTGACGGGACTTACTATCTACGAGCAGTACTTC
d_gene: TRBD2; abundance: .; v_gene: TRBV4-3; len: 17; j_gene: TRBJ2-6; CDR3aa: CASSQGTSSSGANVLTF; CDR3nt: TGCGCCAGCAGCCAAGGGACTAGCAGCTCTGGGGCCAACGTCCTGACTTTC
d_gene: TRBD1; abundance: .; v_gene: TRBV5-1; len: 14; j_gene: TRBJ2-7; CDR3aa: CASSSGQGRYEQYF; CDR3nt: TGCGCCAGCAGCTCGGGACAGGGGAGGTACGAGCAGTACTTC
d_gene: .; abundance: .; v_gene: TRBV19; len: 11; j_gene: TRBJ1-4; CDR3aa: CASSISGEVFF; CDR3nt: TGTGCCAGTAGTATATCGGGGGAAGTGTTTTTT
d_gene: TRBD1; abundance: once; v_gene: TRBV10-3; len: 16; j_gene: TRBJ2-7; CDR3aa: CAISESPPDRGYEQYF; CDR3nt: TGTGCCATCAGTGAGTCACCCCCGGACAGGGGCTACGAGCAGTACTTC
d_gene: .; abundance: .; v_gene: TRBV5-1; len: 13; j_gene: TRBJ2-3; CDR3aa: CASSFSVADTQYF; CDR3nt: TGCGCCAGCAGCTTTAGTGTGGCAGATACGCAGTATTTT
d_gene: .; abundance: .; v_gene: TRBV7-2; len: 15; j_gene: TRBJ2-5; CDR3aa: CASSLSTGIMETQYF; CDR3nt: TGTGCCAGCAGCTTGTCGACAGGCATTATGGAGACCCAGTACTTC
d_gene: TRBD1; abundance: once; v_gene: TRBV5-6; len: 14; j_gene: TRBJ1-5; CDR3aa: CASSLVGQGQPQHF; CDR3nt: TGTGCCAGCAGCTTGGTGGGACAGGGCCAGCCCCAGCATTTT
d_gene: TRBD1; abundance: .; v_gene: TRBV6-5; len: 15; j_gene: TRBJ2-5; CDR3aa: CASSKTTGRLETQYF; CDR3nt: TGTGCCAGCAGTAAAACGACAGGGCGTTTAGAGACCCAGTACTTC
d_gene: TRBD1; abundance: .; v_gene: TRBV2; len: 18; j_gene: TRBJ2-7; CDR3aa: CASSLSGLYFSGGSEQYF; CDR3nt: TGTGCCAGCAGCCTATCCGGCTTATACTTCTCAGGGGGTTCCGAGCAGTACTTC
d_gene: .; abundance: .; v_gene: TRBV28; len: 14; j_gene: TRBJ1-5; CDR3aa: CASSFLTVIQPQHF; CDR3nt: TGTGCCAGCAGTTTCTTAACAGTTATTCAGCCCCAGCATTTT
d_gene: TRBD1; abundance: once; v_gene: TRBV25-1; len: 15; j_gene: TRBJ1-1; CDR3aa: CASSEFGQGQSEAFF; CDR3nt: TGTGCCAGCAGTGAATTTGGACAGGGGCAGTCTGAAGCTTTCTTT
d_gene: TRBD1; abundance: .; v_gene: TRBV4-1; len: 15; j_gene: TRBJ1-4; CDR3aa: CASSQDRGPYEKLFF; CDR3nt: TGCGCCAGCAGCCAGGACAGGGGGCCCTACGAAAAACTGTTTTTT
d_gene: .; abundance: .; v_gene: TRBV5-1; len: 14; j_gene: TRBJ2-5; CDR3aa: CASSLRGGQETQYF; CDR3nt: TGCGCCAGCAGCTTGAGGGGTGGCCAAGAGACCCAGTACTTC
d_gene: TRBD1; abundance: .; v_gene: TRBV4-1; len: 16; j_gene: TRBJ1-2; CDR3aa: CASSPPGTGGGYGYTF; CDR3nt: TGCGCCAGCAGCCCCCCCGGGACAGGGGGCGGCTATGGCTACACCTTC
d_gene: TRBD1; abundance: .; v_gene: TRBV27; len: 15; j_gene: TRBJ1-5; CDR3aa: CASSLNRGPRQPQHF; CDR3nt: TGTGCCAGCAGTTTAAACAGGGGGCCACGGCAGCCCCAGCATTTT
d_gene: TRBD2; abundance: .; v_gene: TRBV7-3; len: 13; j_gene: TRBJ2-7; CDR3aa: CASSPGTSTEQYF; CDR3nt: TGTGCCAGCAGCCCCGGGACTAGTACCGAGCAGTACTTC
d_gene: .; abundance: .; v_gene: TRBV7-3; len: 13; j_gene: TRBJ1-5; CDR3aa: CATQGRGNQPQHF; CDR3nt: TGTGCCACTCAGGGGAGAGGCAATCAGCCCCAGCATTTT
d_gene: .; abundance: .; v_gene: TRBV6-6; len: 12; j_gene: TRBJ1-5; CDR3aa: CASDRGNQPQHF; CDR3nt: TGTGCCAGCGATCGGGGGAATCAGCCCCAGCATTTT
d_gene: TRBD2; abundance: .; v_gene: TRBV5-5; len: 15; j_gene: TRBJ2-7; CDR3aa: CASSPPLAGPYEQYF; CDR3nt: TGTGCCAGCAGCCCCCCCTTAGCGGGCCCCTACGAGCAGTACTTC
d_gene: .; abundance: .; v_gene: TRBV6-5; len: 13; j_gene: TRBJ1-2; CDR3aa: CASRGGGSYGYTF; CDR3nt: TGTGCCAGCAGGGGAGGGGGGAGCTATGGCTACACCTTC
d_gene: .; abundance: .; v_gene: TRBV6-5; len: 15; j_gene: TRBJ1-5; CDR3aa: CASSFTFRSRQPQHF; CDR3nt: TGTGCCAGCAGCTTTACATTCAGGTCCAGACAGCCCCAGCATTTT
d_gene: .; abundance: .; v_gene: TRBV11-3; len: 12; j_gene: TRBJ2-5; CDR3aa: CASSLGWQAQYF; CDR3nt: TGTGCCAGCAGCTTAGGGTGGCAGGCCCAGTACTTC
d_gene: .; abundance: .; v_gene: TRBV25-1; len: 13; j_gene: TRBJ1-2; CDR3aa: CASSESEVYGYTF; CDR3nt: TGTGCCAGCAGTGAATCAGAGGTCTATGGCTACACCTTC
d_gene: .; abundance: .; v_gene: TRBV20-1; len: 11; j_gene: TRBJ2-1; CDR3aa: CSAELGNEQFF; CDR3nt: TGCAGTGCTGAACTCGGTAATGAGCAGTTCTTC
d_gene: TRBD1; abundance: .; v_gene: TRBV29-1; len: 15; j_gene: TRBJ2-7; CDR3aa: CSASSRGLISYEQYF; CDR3nt: TGCAGCGCATCGAGTAGGGGGCTTATTTCCTACGAGCAGTACTTC
d_gene: .; abundance: .; v_gene: TRBV11-2; len: 12; j_gene: TRBJ2-3; CDR3aa: CASSRTRDTQYF; CDR3nt: TGTGCCAGCAGCCGGACACGGGATACGCAGTATTTT
d_gene: TRBD1; abundance: .; v_gene: TRBV2; len: 14; j_gene: TRBJ2-3; CDR3aa: CASSADRGSDTQYF; CDR3nt: TGTGCCAGCAGTGCGGACAGGGGGTCAGATACGCAGTATTTT
d_gene: .; abundance: .; v_gene: TRBV19; len: 14; j_gene: TRBJ1-5; CDR3aa: CASSSGNSNQPQHF; CDR3nt: TGTGCCAGTAGCTCCGGGAACTCAAATCAGCCCCAGCATTTT
d_gene: TRBD2; abundance: .; v_gene: TRBV7-8; len: 14; j_gene: TRBJ2-1; CDR3aa: CASSLIGTSNEQFF; CDR3nt: TGTGCCAGCAGCTTAATTGGGACTAGCAATGAGCAGTTCTTC